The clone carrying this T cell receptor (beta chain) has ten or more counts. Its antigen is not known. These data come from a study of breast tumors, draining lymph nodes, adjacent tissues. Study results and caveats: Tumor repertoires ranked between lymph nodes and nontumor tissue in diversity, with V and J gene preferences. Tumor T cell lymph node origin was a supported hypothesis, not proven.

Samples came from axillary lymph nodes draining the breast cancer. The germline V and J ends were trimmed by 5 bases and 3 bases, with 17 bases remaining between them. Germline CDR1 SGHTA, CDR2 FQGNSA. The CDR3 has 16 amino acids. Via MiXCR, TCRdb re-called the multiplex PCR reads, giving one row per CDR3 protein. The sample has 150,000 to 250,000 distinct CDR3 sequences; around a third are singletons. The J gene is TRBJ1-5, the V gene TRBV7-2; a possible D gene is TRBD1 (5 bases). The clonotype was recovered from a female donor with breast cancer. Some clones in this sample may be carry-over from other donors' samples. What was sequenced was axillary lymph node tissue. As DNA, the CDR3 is TGTGCCAGCAGCACAGGAGGTGGGGCAGTCAATCAGCCCCAGCATTTT. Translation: CASSTGGGAVNQPQHF.